This T cell receptor (beta chain) stems from a study of lymphopenia after photon versus proton radiotherapy. Study-level findings and limits: After lymphocyte nadir, photon-treated repertoires showed oligoclonal expansion, especially CD8+ Temra.

Germline-derived CDR1 and CDR2 are SGHTA and FQGNSA. The CDR3 sequence is 18 residues long. The trim removed 6 bases at V and 7 bases at J, leaving 18 bases unmatched. As to this clone: Its antigen is as yet unknown.

Produced via immunoSEQ multiplex PCR; TCRdb's table is partial and in-frame only. The table lists fewer than 30,000 clones, about nine tenths of them singletons. V and J are TRBV7-2 and TRBJ2-7; 13 nucleotides agree with TRBD2. The receptor's source is a woman in her forties or fifties with cholangiocarcinoma. The sample in question was peripheral blood, obtained from a patient treated with photon-based radiotherapy. CDR3 in DNA: TGTGCCAGCAGTACTAGGACTAGCGGGGGATTCCGTCTGGGGGAGCAGTACTTC. Its translation: CASSTRTSGGFRLGEQYF.